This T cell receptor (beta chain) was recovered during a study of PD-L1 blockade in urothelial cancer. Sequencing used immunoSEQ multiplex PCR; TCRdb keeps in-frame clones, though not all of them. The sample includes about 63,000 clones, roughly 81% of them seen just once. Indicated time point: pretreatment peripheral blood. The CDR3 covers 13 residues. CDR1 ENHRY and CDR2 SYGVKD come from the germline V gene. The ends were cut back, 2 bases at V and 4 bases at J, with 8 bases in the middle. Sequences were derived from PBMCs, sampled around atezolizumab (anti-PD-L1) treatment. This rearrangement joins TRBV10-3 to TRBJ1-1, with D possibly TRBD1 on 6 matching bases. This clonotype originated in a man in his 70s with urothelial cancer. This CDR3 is CAISERRGTEAFF. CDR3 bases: TGTGCCATCAGTGAGCGCAGGGGCACTGAAGCTTTCTTT.